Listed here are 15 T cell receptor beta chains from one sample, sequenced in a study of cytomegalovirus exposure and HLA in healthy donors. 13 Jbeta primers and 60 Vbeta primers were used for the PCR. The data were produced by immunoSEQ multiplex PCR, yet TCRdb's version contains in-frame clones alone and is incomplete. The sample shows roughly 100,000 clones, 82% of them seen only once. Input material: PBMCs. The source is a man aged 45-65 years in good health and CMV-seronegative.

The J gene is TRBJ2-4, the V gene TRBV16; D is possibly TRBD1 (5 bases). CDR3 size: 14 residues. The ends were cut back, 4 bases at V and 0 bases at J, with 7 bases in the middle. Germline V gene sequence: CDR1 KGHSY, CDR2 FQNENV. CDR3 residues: CASSPQGAKNIQYF. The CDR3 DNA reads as TGTGCCAGCAGCCCCCAGGGAGCCAAAAACATTCAGTACTTC.

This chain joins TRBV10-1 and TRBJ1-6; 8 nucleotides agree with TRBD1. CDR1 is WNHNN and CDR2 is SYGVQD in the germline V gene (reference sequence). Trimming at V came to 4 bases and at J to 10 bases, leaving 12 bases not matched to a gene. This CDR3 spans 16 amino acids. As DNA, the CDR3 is TGCGCCAGCAGTGCCGGACAGGGCTGGGAAGGATCACCCCTCCACTTT. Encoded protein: CASSAGQGWEGSPLHF.

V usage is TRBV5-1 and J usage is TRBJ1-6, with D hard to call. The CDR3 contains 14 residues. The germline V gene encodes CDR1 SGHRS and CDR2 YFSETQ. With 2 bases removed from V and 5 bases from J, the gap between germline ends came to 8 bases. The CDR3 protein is CASSLGQDNSPLHF. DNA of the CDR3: TGCGCCAGCAGCTTAGGTCAGGATAATTCACCCCTCCACTTT.

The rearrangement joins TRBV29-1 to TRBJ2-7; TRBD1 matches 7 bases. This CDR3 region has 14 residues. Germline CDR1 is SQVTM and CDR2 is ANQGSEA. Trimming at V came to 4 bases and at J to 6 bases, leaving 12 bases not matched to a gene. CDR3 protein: CSVVYRDSVLEQYF. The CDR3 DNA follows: TGCAGCGTTGTGTATAGGGACAGCGTTCTCGAGCAGTACTTC.

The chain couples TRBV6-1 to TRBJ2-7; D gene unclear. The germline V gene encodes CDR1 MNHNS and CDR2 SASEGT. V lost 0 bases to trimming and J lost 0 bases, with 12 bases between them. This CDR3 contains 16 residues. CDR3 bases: TGTGCCAGCAGTGAAGCGCTTCGGCAGGACTCCTACGAGCAGTACGTC. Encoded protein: CASSEALRQDSYEQYV.

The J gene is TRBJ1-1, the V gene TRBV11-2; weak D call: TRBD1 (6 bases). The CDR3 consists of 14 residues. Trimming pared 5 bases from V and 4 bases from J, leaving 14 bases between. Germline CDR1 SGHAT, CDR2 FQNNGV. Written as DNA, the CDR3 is TGTGCCAGCAGCCATGGACAGCCCACCACTGAAGCTTTCTTT. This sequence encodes CASSHGQPTTEAFF.

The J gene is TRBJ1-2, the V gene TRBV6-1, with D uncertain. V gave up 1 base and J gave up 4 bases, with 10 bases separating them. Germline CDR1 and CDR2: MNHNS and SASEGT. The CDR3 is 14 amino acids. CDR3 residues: CASSEVGEGYGYTF. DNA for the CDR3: TGTGCCAGCAGTGAAGTGGGAGAGGGCTATGGCTACACCTTC.

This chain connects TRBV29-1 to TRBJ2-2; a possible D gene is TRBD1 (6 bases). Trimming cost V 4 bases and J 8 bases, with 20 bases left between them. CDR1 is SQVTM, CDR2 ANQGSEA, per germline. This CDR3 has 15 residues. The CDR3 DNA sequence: TGCAGCGTTGGTTTAACAGGCTCTGGGACAGGGGAGCTGTTTTTT. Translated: CSVGLTGSGTGELFF.

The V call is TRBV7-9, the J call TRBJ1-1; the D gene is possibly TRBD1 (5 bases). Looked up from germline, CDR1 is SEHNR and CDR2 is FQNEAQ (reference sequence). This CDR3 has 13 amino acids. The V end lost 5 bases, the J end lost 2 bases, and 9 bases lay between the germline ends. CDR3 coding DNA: TGTGCCAGCAGCCAGGACACTAACACTGAAGCTTTCTTT. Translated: CASSQDTNTEAFF.

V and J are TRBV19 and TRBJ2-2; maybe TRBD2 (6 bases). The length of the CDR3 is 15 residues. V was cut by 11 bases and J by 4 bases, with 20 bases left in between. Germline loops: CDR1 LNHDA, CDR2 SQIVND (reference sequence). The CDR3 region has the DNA TGTGCCGTCCAAAGGCGGGGCGCGGGCACCGGGGAGCTGTTTTTT. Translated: CAVQRRGAGTGELFF.

CDR3 DNA: TGTGCCAGCAGGAGACAGGGAGATAAGCGTGAAGCTTTCTTT. Translation: CASRRQGDKREAFF. The chain has TRBV6-5 and TRBJ1-1, with 7 bases identical to TRBD1. V lost 6 bases and J lost 7; bases outside the gene matches: 11. Germline V gene data show CDR1 as MNHEY and CDR2 as SVGAGI. CDR3 length: 14 amino acids.

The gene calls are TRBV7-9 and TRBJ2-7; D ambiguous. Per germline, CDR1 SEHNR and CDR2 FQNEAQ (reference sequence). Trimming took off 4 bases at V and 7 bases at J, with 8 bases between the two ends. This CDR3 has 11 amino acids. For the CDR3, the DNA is TGTGCCAGCAGCTCAATGCTAGAGCAGTACTTC. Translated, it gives CASSSMLEQYF.

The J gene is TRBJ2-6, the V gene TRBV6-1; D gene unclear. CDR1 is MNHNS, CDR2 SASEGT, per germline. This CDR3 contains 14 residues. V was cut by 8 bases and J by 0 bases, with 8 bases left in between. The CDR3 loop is CASVEPSGANVLTF. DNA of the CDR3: TGTGCCAGCGTAGAGCCCTCTGGGGCCAACGTCCTGACTTTC.

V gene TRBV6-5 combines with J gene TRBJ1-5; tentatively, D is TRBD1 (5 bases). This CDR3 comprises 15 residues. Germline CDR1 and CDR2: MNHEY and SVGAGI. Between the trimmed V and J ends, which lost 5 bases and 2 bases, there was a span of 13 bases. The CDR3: CASSARQNGNQPQHF. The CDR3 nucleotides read TGTGCCAGCAGTGCCCGACAGAACGGCAATCAGCCCCAGCATTTT.

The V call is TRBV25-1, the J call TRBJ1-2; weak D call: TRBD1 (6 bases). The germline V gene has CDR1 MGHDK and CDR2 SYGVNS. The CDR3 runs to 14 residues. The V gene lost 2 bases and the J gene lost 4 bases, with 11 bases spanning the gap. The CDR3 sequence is CASSEPGHSYGYTF. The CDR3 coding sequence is TGTGCCAGCAGTGAACCGGGACACAGCTATGGCTACACCTTC.